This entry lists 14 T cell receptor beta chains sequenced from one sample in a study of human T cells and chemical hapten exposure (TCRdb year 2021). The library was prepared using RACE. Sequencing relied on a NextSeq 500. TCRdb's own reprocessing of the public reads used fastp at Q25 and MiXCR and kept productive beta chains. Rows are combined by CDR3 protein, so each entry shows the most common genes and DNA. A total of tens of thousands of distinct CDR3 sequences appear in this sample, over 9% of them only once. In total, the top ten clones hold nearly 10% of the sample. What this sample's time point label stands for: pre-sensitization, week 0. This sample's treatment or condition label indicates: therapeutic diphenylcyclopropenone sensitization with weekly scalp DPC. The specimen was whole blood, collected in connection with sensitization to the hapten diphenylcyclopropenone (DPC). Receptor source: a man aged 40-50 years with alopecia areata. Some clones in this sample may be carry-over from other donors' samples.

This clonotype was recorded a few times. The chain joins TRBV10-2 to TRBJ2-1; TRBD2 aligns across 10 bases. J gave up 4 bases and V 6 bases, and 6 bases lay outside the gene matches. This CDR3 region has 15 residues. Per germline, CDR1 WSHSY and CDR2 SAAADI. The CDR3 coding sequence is TGCGCCAGCAGAGGCCTGACTAGCGGGTACAATGAGCAGTTCTTC. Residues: CASRGLTSGYNEQFF.

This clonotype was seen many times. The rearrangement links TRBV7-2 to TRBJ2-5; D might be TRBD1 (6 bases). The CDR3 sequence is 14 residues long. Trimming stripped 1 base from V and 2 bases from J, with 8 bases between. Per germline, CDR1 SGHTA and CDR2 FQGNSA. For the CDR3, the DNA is TGTGCCAGCAGCTTAGGGGGGCCGCAAGAGACCCAGTACTTC. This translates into CASSLGGPQETQYF. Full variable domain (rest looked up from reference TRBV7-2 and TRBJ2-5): GAGVSQSPSNKVTEKGKDVELRCDPISGHTALYWYRQSLGQGLEFLIYFQGNSAPDKSGLPSDRFSAERTGGSVSTLTIQRTQQEDSAVYLCASSLGGPQETQYFGPGTRLLVL.

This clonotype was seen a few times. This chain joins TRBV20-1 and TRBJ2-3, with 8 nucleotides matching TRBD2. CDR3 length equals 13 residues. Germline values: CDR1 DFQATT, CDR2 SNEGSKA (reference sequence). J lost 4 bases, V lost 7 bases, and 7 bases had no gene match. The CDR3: CSVLSGSADTQYF. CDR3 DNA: TGCAGTGTCTTGAGCGGGAGTGCAGATACGCAGTATTTT.

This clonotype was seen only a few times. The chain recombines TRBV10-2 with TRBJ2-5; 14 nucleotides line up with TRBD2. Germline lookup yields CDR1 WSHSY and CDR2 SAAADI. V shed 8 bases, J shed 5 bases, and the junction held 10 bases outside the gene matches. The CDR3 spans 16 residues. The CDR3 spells CASQRLAGGPGETQYF. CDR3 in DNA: TGCGCCAGCCAAAGACTAGCGGGAGGGCCCGGGGAGACCCAGTACTTC.

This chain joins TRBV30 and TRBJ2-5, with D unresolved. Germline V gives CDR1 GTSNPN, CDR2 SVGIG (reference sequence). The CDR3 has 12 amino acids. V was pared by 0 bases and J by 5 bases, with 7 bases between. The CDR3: CAWSVGWETQYF. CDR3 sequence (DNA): TGTGCCTGGAGTGTAGGATGGGAGACCCAGTACTTC. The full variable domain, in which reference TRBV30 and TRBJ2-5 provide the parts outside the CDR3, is SQTIHQWPATLVQPVGSPLSLECTVEGTSNPNLYWYRQAAGRGLQLLFYSVGIGQISSEVPQNLSASRPQDRQFILSSKKLLLSDSGFYLCAWSVGWETQYFGPGTRLLVL.

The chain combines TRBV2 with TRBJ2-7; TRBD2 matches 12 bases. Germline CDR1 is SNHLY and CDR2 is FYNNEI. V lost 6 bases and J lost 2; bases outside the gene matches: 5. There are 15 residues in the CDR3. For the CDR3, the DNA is TGTGCCAGCAGAGAGGGACTAGCGGGCGCCTACGAGCAGTACTTC. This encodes CASREGLAGAYEQYF.

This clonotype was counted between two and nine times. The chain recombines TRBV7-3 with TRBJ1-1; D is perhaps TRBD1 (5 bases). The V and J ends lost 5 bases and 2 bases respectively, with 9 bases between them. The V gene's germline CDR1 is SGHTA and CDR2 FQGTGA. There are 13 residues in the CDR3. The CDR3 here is CASSLGANTEAFF. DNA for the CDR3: TGTGCCAGCAGCCTAGGGGCTAACACTGAAGCTTTCTTT.

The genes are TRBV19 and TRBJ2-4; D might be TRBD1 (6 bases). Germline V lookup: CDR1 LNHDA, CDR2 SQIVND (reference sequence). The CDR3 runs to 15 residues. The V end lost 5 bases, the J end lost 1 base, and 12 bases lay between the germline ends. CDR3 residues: CASSGRDKAKNIQYF. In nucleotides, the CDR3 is TGTGCCAGTAGTGGCCGGGACAAGGCCAAAAACATTCAGTACTTC.

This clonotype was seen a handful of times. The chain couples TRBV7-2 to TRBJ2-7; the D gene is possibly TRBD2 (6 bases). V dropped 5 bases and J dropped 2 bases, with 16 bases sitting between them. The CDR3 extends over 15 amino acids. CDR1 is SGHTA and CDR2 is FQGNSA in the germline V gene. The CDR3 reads CASSPRLGPTYEQYF. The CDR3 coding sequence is TGTGCCAGCAGCCCGAGACTAGGGCCCACCTACGAGCAGTACTTC.

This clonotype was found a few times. CDR3 DNA sequence: TGTGCCAGCTCACCGGACCCCATGGGAAAACTGTTTTTT. As protein: CASSPDPMGKLFF. J is TRBJ1-4 and V is TRBV18; D is undetermined. CDR3 length equals 13 residues. Trimming cost V 3 bases and J 10 bases, with 12 bases left between them. Germline loops: CDR1 KGHSH, CDR2 LQKENI.

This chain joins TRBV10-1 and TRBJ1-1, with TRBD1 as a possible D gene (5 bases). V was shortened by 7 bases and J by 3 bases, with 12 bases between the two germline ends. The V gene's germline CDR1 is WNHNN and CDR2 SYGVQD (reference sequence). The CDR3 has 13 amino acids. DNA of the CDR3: TGCGCCAGCAAAGGGGAGAGGGACACTGAAGCTTTCTTT. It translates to CASKGERDTEAFF.

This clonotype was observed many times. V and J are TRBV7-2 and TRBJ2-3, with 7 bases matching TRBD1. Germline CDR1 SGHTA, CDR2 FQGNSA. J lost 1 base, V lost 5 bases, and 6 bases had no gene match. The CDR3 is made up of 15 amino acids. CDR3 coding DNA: TGTGCCAGCAGCCAGACAGGGTTTCGCACAGATACGCAGTATTTT. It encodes CASSQTGFRTDTQYF.

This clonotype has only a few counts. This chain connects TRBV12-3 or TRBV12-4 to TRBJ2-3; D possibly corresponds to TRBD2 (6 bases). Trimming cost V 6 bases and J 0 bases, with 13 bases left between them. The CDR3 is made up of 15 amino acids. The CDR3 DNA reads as TGTGCCAGCAGCCTGGGGCGGGGTAGCACAGATACGCAGTATTTT. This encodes CASSLGRGSTDTQYF.

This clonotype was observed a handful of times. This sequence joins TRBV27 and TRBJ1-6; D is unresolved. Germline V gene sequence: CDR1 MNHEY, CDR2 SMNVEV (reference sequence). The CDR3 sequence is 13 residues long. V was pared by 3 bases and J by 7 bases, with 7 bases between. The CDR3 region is CASSFNLNSPLHF. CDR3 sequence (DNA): TGTGCCAGCAGTTTTAACTTGAATTCACCCCTCCACTTT.